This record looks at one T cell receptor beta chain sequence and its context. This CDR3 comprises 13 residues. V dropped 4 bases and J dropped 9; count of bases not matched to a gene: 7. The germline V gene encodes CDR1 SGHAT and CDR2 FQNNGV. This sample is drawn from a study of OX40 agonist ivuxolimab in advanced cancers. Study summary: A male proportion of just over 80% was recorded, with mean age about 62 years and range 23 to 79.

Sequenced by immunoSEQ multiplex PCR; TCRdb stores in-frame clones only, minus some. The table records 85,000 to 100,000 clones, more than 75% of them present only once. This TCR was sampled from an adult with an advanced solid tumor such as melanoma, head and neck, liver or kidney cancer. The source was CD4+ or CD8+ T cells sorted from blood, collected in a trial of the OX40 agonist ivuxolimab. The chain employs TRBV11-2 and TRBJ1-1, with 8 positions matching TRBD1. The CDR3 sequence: CASSSGQGGQAFF. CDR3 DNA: TGTGCCAGCAGCTCCGGACAGGGCGGACAAGCTTTCTTT.